Presented here are 9 T cell receptor beta chains from one specimen sequenced in a study of T cell responses to AZD1222 COVID-19 vaccine. Assay: immunoSEQ multiplex PCR; the TCRdb copy retains only in-frame clones and omits some. The sample includes more than 95,000 clones, roughly nine tenths of them seen just once. The sequencing used peripheral blood, collected 28 days after the second dose of the MenACWY control vaccine. The receptor set was obtained from an adult who received the MenACWY meningococcal vaccine as a control.

The genes are TRBV30 and TRBJ2-7; tentatively, D is TRBD2 (6 bases). The CDR3 consists of 14 residues. V was cut by 3 bases and J by 3 bases, with 15 bases left in between. Germline values: CDR1 GTSNPN, CDR2 SVGIG (reference sequence). CDR3 coding DNA: TGTGCCTGGAGCCCTGCGGGACGGTACTACGAGCAGTACTTC. Translation: CAWSPAGRYYEQYF.

V usage is TRBV28 and J usage is TRBJ1-6; TRBD1 matches 7 bases. CDR3 size: 17 residues. V lost 6 bases to trimming and J lost 4 bases; unmatched junction nucleotides: 12. Germline CDR1 reads MDHEN; CDR2 reads SYDVKM. The CDR3 nucleotides are TGTGCCAGCAGCCCTTCCACAGGGGTGTCTTATAATTCACCCCTCCACTTT. It yields the protein CASSPSTGVSYNSPLHF.

CDR3 in amino acids: CASSSNPQKLFF. CDR3 sequence (DNA): TGTGCCAGCAGTTCGAATCCCCAAAAACTGTTTTTT. The chain combines TRBV28 with TRBJ1-4; no clear D. Germline V gene lookup returns CDR1 MDHEN and CDR2 SYDVKM. The CDR3 sequence is 12 residues long. V was cut by 4 bases and J by 9 bases, with 9 bases left in between.

V is TRBV5-6 and J is TRBJ2-7; a weak D match, TRBD1 (5 bases). Germline V gene lookup returns CDR1 SGHDT and CDR2 YYEEEE. This CDR3 comprises 14 residues. The V end lost 2 bases, the J end lost 1 base, and 10 bases lay between the germline ends. CDR3 bases: TGTGCCAGCAGCTTCGGCAGGGCGTCCTACGAGCAGTACTTC. It codes for CASSFGRASYEQYF.

CDR3 in DNA: TGCGCCAGCAGTCACCGGGACGGGAACACCGGGGAGCTGTTTTTT. It yields the protein CASSHRDGNTGELFF. The chain couples TRBV4-1 to TRBJ2-2, with D possibly being TRBD1 or TRBD2 (5 bases each). The V end lost 6 bases, the J end lost 1 base, and 12 bases lay between the germline ends. Germline-derived CDR1 and CDR2 are MGHRA and YSYEKL. The CDR3 has 15 residues.

A few counts support this clone. The sample contains more than one DNA sequence encoding this CDR3. This chain connects TRBV7-6 to TRBJ2-1, with D perhaps matching TRBD1 or TRBD2 (5 bases each). CDR3 length: 15 amino acids. Germline V lookup: CDR1 SGHVS, CDR2 FNYEAQ. The ends were cut back, 5 bases at V and 0 bases at J, with 11 bases in the middle. Here the CDR3 reads CASSAAGSSYNEQFF. The CDR3 region has the DNA TGTGCCAGCAGCGCAGCAGGGAGCTCCTACAATGAGCAGTTCTTC.

This clone was counted a few times. CDR3 bases: TGTGCCAGCAGTGAATTTGGACACCAGTACTTC. Amino acid sequence: CASSEFGHQYF. V is TRBV25-1 and J is TRBJ2-7; the D gene is possibly TRBD1 (5 bases). The V and J ends lost 1 base and 10 bases respectively, with 8 bases between them. Germline V CDR1 and CDR2: MGHDK, SYGVNS. This CDR3 is 11 amino acids long.

The V call is TRBV24-1, the J call TRBJ1-5, with no clear D. Trimming cost V 7 bases and J 0 bases, with 12 bases left between them. Per the germline V gene, CDR1 is KGHDR and CDR2 is SFDVKD. The length of the CDR3 is 15 residues. CDR3 sequence: CATSVAHHSNQPQHF. The CDR3 DNA reads as TGTGCCACCAGCGTGGCTCATCATAGCAATCAGCCCCAGCATTTT.

The rearrangement joins TRBV28 to TRBJ1-4; 9 bases match TRBD1. Trimming removed 4 bases from V and 8 bases from J; junction bases left unmatched: 5. Germline loops: CDR1 MDHEN, CDR2 SYDVKM. The length of the CDR3 is 14 residues. CDR3 bases: TGTGCCAGCAGTTCGGGACAGGGCCGAGAAAAACTGTTTTTT. It encodes CASSSGQGREKLFF.